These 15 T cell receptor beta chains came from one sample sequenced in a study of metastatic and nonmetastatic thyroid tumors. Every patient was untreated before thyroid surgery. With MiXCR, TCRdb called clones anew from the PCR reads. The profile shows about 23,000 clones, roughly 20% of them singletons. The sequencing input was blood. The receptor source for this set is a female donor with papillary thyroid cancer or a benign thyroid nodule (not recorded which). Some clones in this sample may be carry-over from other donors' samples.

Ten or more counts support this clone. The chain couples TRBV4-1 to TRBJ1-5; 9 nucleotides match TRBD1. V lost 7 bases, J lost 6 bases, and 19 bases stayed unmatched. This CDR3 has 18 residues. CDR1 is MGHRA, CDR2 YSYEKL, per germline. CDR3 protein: CASTTKPPPDRGSQPQHF. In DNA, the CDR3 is TGCGCCAGCACAACCAAGCCCCCCCCGGACAGGGGCAGTCAGCCCCAGCATTTT.

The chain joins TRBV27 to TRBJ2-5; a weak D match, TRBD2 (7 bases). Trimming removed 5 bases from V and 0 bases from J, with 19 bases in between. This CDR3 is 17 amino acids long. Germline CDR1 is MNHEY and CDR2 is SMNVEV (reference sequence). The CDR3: CASSRGGGGRDQETQYF. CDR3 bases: TGTGCCAGCAGTAGGGGGGGCGGGGGCCGTGACCAAGAGACCCAGTACTTC.

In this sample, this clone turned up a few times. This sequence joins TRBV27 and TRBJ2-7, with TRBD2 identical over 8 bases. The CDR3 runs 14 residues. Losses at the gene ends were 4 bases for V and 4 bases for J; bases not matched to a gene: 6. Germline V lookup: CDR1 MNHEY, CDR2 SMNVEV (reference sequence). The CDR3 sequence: CASSSAGAFYEQYF. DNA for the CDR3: TGTGCCAGCAGTTCAGCGGGAGCATTTTACGAGCAGTACTTC.

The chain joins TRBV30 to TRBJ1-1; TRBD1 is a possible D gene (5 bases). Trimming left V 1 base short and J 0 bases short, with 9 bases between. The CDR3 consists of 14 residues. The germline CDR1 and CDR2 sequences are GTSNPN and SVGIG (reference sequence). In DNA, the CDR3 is TGTGCCTGGAGTGCGGGGGATATGAACACTGAAGCTTTCTTT. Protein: CAWSAGDMNTEAFF.

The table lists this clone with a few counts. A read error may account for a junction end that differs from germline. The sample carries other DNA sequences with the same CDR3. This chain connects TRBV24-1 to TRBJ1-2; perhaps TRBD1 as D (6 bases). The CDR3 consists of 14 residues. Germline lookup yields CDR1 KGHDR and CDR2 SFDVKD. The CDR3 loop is CATGESTGFYGYTF. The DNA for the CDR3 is TGTGCCACCGGTGAGTCGACAGGTTTCTATGGCTACACCTTC.

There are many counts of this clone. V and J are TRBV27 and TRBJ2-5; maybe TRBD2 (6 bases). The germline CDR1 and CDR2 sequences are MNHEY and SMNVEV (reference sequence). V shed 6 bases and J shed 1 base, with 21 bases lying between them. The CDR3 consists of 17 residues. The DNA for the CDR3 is TGTGCCAGCAGACACGACTATGCCAGCGGGTCCCAAGAGACCCAGTACTTC. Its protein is CASRHDYASGSQETQYF.

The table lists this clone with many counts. The CDR3 loop is CSARETGSPNTEAFF. The CDR3 coding sequence is TGCAGTGCTAGAGAAACGGGGAGTCCGAACACTGAAGCTTTCTTT. This chain joins TRBV20-1 and TRBJ1-1; D gene ambiguous. Germline V lookup: CDR1 DFQATT, CDR2 SNEGSKA (reference sequence). V lost 0 bases and J lost 1, with 12 bases in between. The CDR3 contains 15 residues.

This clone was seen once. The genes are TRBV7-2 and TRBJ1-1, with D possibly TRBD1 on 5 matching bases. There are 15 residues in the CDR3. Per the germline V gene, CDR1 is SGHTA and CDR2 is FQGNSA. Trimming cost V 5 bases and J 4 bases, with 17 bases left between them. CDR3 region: CASSLRIIGGTEAFF. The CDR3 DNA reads TGTGCCAGCAGCCTCCGGATCATCGGGGGCACTGAAGCTTTCTTT.

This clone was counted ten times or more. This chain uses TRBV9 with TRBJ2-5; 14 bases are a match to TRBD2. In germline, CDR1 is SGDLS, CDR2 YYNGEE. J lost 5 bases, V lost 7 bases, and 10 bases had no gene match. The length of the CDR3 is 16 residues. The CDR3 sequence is CASGRLAGGVGETQYF. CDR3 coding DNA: TGTGCCAGCGGCCGACTAGCGGGAGGGGTAGGGGAGACCCAGTACTTC.

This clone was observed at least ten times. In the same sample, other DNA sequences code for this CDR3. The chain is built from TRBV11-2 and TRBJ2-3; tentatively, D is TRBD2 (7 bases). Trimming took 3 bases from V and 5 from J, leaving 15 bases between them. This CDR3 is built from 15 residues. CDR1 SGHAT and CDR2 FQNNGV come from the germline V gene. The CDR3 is CASSFRRGGGDTQYF. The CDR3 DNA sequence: TGTGCCAGCAGCTTCCGGAGGGGGGGCGGAGATACGCAGTATTTT. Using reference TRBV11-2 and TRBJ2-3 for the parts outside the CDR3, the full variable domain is EAGVAQSPRYKIIEKRQSVAFWCNPISGHATLYWYQQILGQGPKLLIQFQNNGVVDDSQLPKDRFSAERLKGVDSTLKIQPAKLEDSAVYLCASSFRRGGGDTQYFGPGTRLTVL.

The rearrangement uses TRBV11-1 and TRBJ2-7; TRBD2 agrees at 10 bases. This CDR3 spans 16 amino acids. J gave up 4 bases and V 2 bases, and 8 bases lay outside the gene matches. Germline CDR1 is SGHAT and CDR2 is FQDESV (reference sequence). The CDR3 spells CASSLSPSSGRYEQYF. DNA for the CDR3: TGTGCCAGCAGCTTAAGTCCCTCTAGCGGGAGATACGAGCAGTACTTC.

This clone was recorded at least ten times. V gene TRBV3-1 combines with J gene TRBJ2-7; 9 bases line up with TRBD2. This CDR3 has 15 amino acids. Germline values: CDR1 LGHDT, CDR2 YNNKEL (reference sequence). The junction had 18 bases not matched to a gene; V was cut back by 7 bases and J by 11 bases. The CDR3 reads CASTPGGSGSKREYF. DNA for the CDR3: TGTGCCAGCACTCCCGGGGGTAGCGGGAGTAAACGGGAGTACTTC.

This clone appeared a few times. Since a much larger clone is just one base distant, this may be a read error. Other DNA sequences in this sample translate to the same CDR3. CDR3 protein: CASSPPGASTYNEQFF. CDR3 bases: TGTGCCAGCAGCCCCCCAGGAGCGTCCACCTACAACGAGCAGTTCTTC. This chain links TRBV9 with TRBJ2-1, with D uncertain. This CDR3 is 16 amino acids long. Germline loops: CDR1 SGDLS, CDR2 YYNGEE. Supplemented by reference TRBV9 and TRBJ2-1, the full variable domain reads DSGVTQTPKHLITATGQRVTLRCSPRSGDLSVYWYQQSLDQGLQFLIQYYNGEERAKGNILERFSAQQFPDLHSELNLSSLELGDSALYFCASSPPGASTYNEQFFGPGTRLTVL.

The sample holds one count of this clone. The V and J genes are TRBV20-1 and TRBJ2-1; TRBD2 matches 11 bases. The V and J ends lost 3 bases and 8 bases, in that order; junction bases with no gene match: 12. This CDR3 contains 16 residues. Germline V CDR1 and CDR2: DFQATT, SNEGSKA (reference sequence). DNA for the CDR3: TGCAGTGCTAGGCCACGAACTAGCGGGAGTTCTTATGAGCAGTTCTTC. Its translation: CSARPRTSGSSYEQFF.

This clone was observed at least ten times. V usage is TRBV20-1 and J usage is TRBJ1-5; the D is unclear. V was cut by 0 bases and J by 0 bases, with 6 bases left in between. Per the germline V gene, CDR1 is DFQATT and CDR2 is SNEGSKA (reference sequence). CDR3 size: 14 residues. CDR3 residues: CSARDEDSNQPQHF. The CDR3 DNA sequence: TGCAGTGCTAGAGATGAAGATAGCAATCAGCCCCAGCATTTT.